This TCR beta chain was identified during a study of cytomegalovirus exposure and HLA in healthy donors. Primers: 60 Vbeta forward and 13 Jbeta reverse. Authors' analysis steps: Later, 65 million to 90 million unique TCR beta chains were counted in an analysis, and roughly 11 million of them were shared. Sequencing was performed with immunoSEQ multiplex PCR; in TCRdb, only in-frame clones are kept and a portion is missing. D and trimming come from the DNA, and the V and J calls and clone size come from that table. This table holds 45,000 to 50,000 clones. After removal of 3 bases from V and 4 bases from J, the junction contained 7 bases not matched to a gene. Per the germline V gene, CDR1 is GTSNPN and CDR2 is SVGIG (reference sequence). The CDR3 totals 14 residues. Worth noting for this clone: Its antigen is undetermined.

Findings and caveats of the study: Earlier findings revealed that most TCR beta V segments proved productive either about 87% or about 30% of the time. Among TCR sequences, most were rare, though some public TCRs appeared in many donors. A link between a missense DCLRE1C variant and TCR beta V- and J-gene trimming emerged from a later analysis.

Material: PBMCs. The origin of this receptor is a male donor in good health and CMV-seronegative. The chain recombines TRBV30 with TRBJ1-2; TRBD1 matches 8 bases. CDR3 loop: CAWREQGGSYGYTF. The CDR3 DNA reads as TGTGCCTGGAGAGAACAGGGGGGCAGCTATGGCTACACCTTC.